This TCR beta chain emerged from a study of T-cell reconstitution after alpha-beta-depleted transplantation in children. Study-wide results and limits: About two months after transplant, alpha-beta T cells reportedly came from several hundred expanded graft clones. Some patients showed high day-60 TCRbeta diversity, which derived from surviving recipient T cells and thymic progenitors. T-cell counts and diversity were attributed mostly to newly produced T cells one year after transplant.

In the case of this clonotype: Its cognate antigen is unknown.

V was clipped by 10 bases and J by 5 bases; unmatched bases: 8. The CDR3 has 13 residues. Germline V gives CDR1 SNHLY, CDR2 FYNNEI. A library of TCRbeta sequences, prepared with unique molecular identifiers, was generated. TCRdb recomputed calls from the PCR reads with MiXCR, one row per CDR3 protein. The sample comprises about 980,000 distinct CDR3 sequences, less than 30% of which are singletons, and 28% rests with the top ten. This sequence originates from a boy under three years old who had a stem cell transplant for SCID, so the T cells may come from the graft donor. V is TRBV2 and J is TRBJ2-5, with 9 bases fitting TRBD2. This specimen was PBMCs, mostly from graft donor cells, taken 360 days after TCRalphabeta/CD19-depleted stem cell transplant. This CDR3 is CANKGLAEETQYF. CDR3 sequence (DNA): TGTGCCAACAAGGGACTAGCCGAGGAGACCCAGTACTTC.